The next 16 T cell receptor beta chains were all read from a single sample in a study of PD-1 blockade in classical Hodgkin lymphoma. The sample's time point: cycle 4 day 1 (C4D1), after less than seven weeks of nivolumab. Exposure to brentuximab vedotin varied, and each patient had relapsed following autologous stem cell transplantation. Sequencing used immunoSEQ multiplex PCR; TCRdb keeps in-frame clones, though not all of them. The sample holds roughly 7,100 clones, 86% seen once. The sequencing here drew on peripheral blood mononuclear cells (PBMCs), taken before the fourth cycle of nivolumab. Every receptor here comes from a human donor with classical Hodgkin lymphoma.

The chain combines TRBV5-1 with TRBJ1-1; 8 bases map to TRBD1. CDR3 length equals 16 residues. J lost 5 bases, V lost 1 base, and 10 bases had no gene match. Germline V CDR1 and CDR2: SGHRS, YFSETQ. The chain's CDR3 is CASSLHQGAIGTEAFF. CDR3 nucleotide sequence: TGCGCCAGCAGCTTGCATCAGGGGGCCATCGGAACTGAAGCTTTCTTT.

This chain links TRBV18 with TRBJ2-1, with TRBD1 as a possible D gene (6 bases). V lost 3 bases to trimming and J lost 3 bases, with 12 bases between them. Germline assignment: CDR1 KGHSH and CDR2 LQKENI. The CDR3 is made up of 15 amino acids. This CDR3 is CASSPGQGNYNEQFF. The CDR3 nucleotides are TGTGCCAGCTCACCGGGGCAGGGGAACTACAATGAGCAGTTCTTC.

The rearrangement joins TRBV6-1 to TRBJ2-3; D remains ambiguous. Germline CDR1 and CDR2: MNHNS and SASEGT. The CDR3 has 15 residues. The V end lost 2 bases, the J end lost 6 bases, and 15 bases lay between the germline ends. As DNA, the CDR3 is TGTGCCAGCAGTGAAAGGCATGGGCTTCAGGATACGCAGTATTTT. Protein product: CASSERHGLQDTQYF.

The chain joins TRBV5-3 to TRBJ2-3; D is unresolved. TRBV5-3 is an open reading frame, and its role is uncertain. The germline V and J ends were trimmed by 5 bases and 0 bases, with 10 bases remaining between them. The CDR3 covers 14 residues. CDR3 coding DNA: TGTGCCAGAAGACAGACGGTCAGCACAGATACGCAGTATTTT. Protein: CARRQTVSTDTQYF.

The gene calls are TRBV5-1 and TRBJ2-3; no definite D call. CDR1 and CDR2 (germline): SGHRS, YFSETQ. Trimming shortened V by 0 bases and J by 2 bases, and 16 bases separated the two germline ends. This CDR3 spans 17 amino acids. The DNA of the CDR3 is TGCGCCAGCAGCTTGGGTAGGGCCGTCGAGTCCACAGATACGCAGTATTTT. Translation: CASSLGRAVESTDTQYF.

The CDR3 spells CASMGLNRTPLHF. CDR3 bases: TGTGCCAGCATGGGGTTAAATCGGACACCCCTCCACTTT. The chain has TRBV2 and TRBJ1-6, with D uncertain. This CDR3 has 13 residues. Trimming left V 7 bases short and J 11 bases short, with 15 bases between. Germline CDR1 SNHLY, CDR2 FYNNEI.

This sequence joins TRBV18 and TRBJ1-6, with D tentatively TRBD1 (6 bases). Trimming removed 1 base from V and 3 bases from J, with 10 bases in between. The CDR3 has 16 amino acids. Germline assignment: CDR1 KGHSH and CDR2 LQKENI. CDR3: CASSPRVGGYNSPLHF. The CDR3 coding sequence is TGTGCCAGCTCACCACGGGTAGGGGGCTATAATTCACCCCTCCACTTT.

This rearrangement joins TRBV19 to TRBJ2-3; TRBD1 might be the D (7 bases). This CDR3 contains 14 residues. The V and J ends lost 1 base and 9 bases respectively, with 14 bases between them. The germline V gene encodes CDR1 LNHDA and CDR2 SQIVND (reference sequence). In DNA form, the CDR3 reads TGTGCCAGTAGTATAGCAGGGGGGCATATGACGCAGTATTTT. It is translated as CASSIAGGHMTQYF.

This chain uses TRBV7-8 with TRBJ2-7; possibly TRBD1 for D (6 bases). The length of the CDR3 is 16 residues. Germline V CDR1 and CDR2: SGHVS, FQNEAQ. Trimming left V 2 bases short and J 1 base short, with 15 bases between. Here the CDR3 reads CASSLTNAGQSYEQYV. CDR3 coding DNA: TGTGCCAGCAGCTTAACGAACGCAGGACAGTCCTACGAGCAGTACGTC.

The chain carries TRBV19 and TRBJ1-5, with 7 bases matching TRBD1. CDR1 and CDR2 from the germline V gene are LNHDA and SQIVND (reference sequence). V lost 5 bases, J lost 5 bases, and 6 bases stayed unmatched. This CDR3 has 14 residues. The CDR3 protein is CASSFRTGDQPQHF. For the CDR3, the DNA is TGTGCCAGTAGTTTCAGGACAGGAGATCAGCCCCAGCATTTT.

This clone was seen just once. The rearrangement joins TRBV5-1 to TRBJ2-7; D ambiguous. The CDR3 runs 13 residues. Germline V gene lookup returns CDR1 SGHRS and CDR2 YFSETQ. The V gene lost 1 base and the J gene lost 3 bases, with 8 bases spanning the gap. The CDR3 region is CASSLSVGYEQYV. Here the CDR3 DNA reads TGCGCCAGCAGCTTGAGTGTTGGCTACGAGCAGTACGTC.

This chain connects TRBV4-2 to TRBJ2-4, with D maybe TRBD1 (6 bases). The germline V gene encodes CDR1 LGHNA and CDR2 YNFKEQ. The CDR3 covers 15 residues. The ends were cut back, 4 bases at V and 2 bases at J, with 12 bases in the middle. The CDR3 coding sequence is TGTGCCAGCAGCCCCGGACAGCGAACCAAAAACATTCAGTACTTC. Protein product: CASSPGQRTKNIQYF.

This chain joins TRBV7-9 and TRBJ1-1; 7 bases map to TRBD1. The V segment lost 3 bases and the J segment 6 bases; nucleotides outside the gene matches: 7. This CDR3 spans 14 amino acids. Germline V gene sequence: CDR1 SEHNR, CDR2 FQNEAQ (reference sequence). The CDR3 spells CASSFGQVEAEAFF. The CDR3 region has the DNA TGTGCCAGCAGCTTTGGACAGGTGGAGGCTGAAGCTTTCTTT.

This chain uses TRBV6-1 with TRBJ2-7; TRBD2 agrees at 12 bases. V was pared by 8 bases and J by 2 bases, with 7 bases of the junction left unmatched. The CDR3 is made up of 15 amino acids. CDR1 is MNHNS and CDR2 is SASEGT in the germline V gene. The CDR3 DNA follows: TGTGCCAGCTCCAGACTAGCGGGGGAGGCCTACGAGCAGTACGTC. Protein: CASSRLAGEAYEQYV.

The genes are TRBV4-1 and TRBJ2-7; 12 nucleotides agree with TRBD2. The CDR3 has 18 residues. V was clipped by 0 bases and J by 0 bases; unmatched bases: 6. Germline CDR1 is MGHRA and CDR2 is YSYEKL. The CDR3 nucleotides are TGCGCCAGCAGCCAAGACTGGACTAGCGGGAAAAGCTCCTACGAGCAGTACGTC. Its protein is CASSQDWTSGKSSYEQYV.

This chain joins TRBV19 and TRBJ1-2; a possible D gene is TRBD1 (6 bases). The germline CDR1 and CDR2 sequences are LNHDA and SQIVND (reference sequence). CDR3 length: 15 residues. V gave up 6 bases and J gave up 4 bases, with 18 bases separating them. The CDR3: CASSWGPGEFYGYTF. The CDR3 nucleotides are TGTGCCAGTAGCTGGGGGCCCGGCGAGTTCTATGGCTACACCTTC.